The 8 T cell receptor beta chains below all came from one sample that was sequenced in a study of cytomegalovirus exposure and HLA in healthy donors. In the PCR, 60 Vbeta and 13 Jbeta primers were used. The repertoire was sequenced with immunoSEQ multiplex PCR; TCRdb's copy has only in-frame clones and lacks some. The data show about 190,000 clones, 81% seen once. Source material: PBMCs. The receptors originated from a woman between 18 and 29 years old in good health and CMV-seropositive.

The rearrangement joins TRBV4-3 to TRBJ1-5, with a weak D call TRBD1 (6 bases). CDR1 and CDR2 (germline): LGHNA, YSLEER. V was shortened by 1 base and J by 5 bases, with 12 bases between the two germline ends. There are 15 residues in the CDR3. CDR3 sequence reads: CASSQGPRGDQPQHF. DNA of the CDR3: TGCGCCAGCAGCCAAGGTCCCAGGGGCGATCAGCCCCAGCATTTT.

The rearrangement links TRBV2 to TRBJ1-4; 8 bases agree with TRBD1. From germline, CDR1 is SNHLY and CDR2 FYNNEI. The CDR3 is 13 residues long. V trimming: 8 bases; J trimming: 3 bases; junction bases outside the gene matches: 2. For the CDR3, the DNA is TGTGCCAGCGGACAGGGTTCTAATGAAAAACTGTTTTTT. Its translation: CASGQGSNEKLFF.

The chain recombines TRBV7-9 with TRBJ2-3; a possible D gene is TRBD1 (5 bases). Germline assignment: CDR1 SEHNR and CDR2 FQNEAQ (reference sequence). Deletions cut 4 bases from V and 5 bases from J, with 16 bases between. CDR3 length equals 15 residues. CDR3 loop: CASSWTYLKGDTQYF. The CDR3 DNA is TGTGCCAGCAGCTGGACATATTTGAAAGGAGATACGCAGTATTTT.

The genes are TRBV27 and TRBJ1-4; TRBD1 agrees at 11 bases. Unmatched junction bases numbered 17, after V lost 7 bases and J lost 10 bases. The germline gives CDR1 MNHEY, CDR2 SMNVEV (reference sequence). This CDR3 contains 17 residues. The CDR3 nucleotides read TGTGCCAGCACCCAGACCGCCCGACCAGGACAGGGGGCAAAACTGTTTTTT. It encodes CASTQTARPGQGAKLFF.

The chain employs TRBV5-4 and TRBJ2-5; 7 positions agree with TRBD1. The CDR3 runs 15 residues. V lost 4 bases and J lost 1; bases outside the gene matches: 7. CDR1 and CDR2 from the germline V gene are SGHNT and YYREEE (reference sequence). This CDR3 is CASSRDSLIQETQYF. The CDR3 nucleotides read TGTGCCAGCAGCCGGGACAGCCTTATCCAAGAGACCCAGTACTTC.

This chain links TRBV9 with TRBJ1-1, with D perhaps matching TRBD1 (6 bases). The CDR3 is 11 residues long. Germline V gene data show CDR1 as SGDLS and CDR2 as YYNGEE. V lost 6 bases, J lost 14 bases, and 17 bases lay in between. The CDR3 loop is CASTQGGEFFF. In DNA form, the CDR3 reads TGTGCCAGCACGCAAGGGGGAGAGTTCTTCTTT.

The rearrangement uses TRBV7-3 and TRBJ1-1; weak D call: TRBD1 (6 bases). V shed 3 bases and J shed 0 bases, with 8 bases lying between them. CDR3 length equals 14 residues. From germline, CDR1 is SGHTA and CDR2 FQGTGA. CDR3 DNA sequence: TGTGCCAGCAGCTTGGGGGCCGTGAACACTGAAGCTTTCTTT. This encodes CASSLGAVNTEAFF.

A few counts support this clone. The chain employs TRBV1 and TRBJ1-5; TRBD1, the table's D call, was not compared with the DNA. TRBV1 is a documented pseudogene. This CDR3 is 16 amino acids long. The CDR3 loop reads CTSSRFFYNSNQPQHF. CDR3 sequence (DNA): TGCACCAGCAGCCGGTTTTTTTACAATAGCAATCAGCCCCAGCATTTT.